What follows are 28 T cell receptor beta chains derived from one specimen sequenced in a study of T-cell reconstitution after alpha-beta-depleted transplantation in children. TCRbeta library preparation incorporated unique molecular identifiers. TCRdb processed the PCR reads anew with MiXCR; each CDR3 protein has one entry. The sample records some 550,000 distinct CDR3 sequences, 18% being singletons. Source: PBMCs from the stem cell graft donor, taken from the stem cell graft. The receptors originated from a human donor who donated a stem cell graft to a child with acute lymphoblastic leukemia.

The CDR3 nucleotides are TGTGCCAGCAGCCAAGATCCCTCTCCACCACCAGATACGCAGTATTTT. As protein: CASSQDPSPPPDTQYF. The gene calls are TRBV4-2 and TRBJ2-3; D gene uncertain. The CDR3 loop spans 16 amino acids. Trimming cost V 0 bases and J 4 bases, with 14 bases left between them. Germline values: CDR1 LGHNA, CDR2 YNFKEQ.

V and J are TRBV27 and TRBJ1-6, with TRBD1 as a possible D gene (5 bases). Germline CDR1 reads MNHEY; CDR2 reads SMNVEV (reference sequence). The CDR3 runs 17 residues. Trimming took 2 bases from V and 6 from J, leaving 17 bases between them. In nucleotides, the CDR3 is TGTGCCAGCAGTTTAATACAAACGGCAGGGTTTAATTCACCCCTCCACTTT. It specifies CASSLIQTAGFNSPLHF.

This chain joins TRBV25-1 and TRBJ1-1; D is perhaps TRBD1 (5 bases). The CDR3 spans 13 residues. V dropped 1 base and J dropped 7 bases, with 10 bases sitting between them. Germline V gene sequence: CDR1 MGHDK, CDR2 SYGVNS. CDR3 protein: CASSESDNYEAFF. DNA of the CDR3: TGTGCCAGCAGTGAATCGGACAACTATGAAGCTTTCTTT.

The chain uses TRBV5-1 and TRBJ2-5, with TRBD1 as a possible D gene (5 bases). This CDR3 has 13 amino acids. The ends were cut back, 3 bases at V and 5 bases at J, with 11 bases in the middle. CDR1 is SGHRS and CDR2 is YFSETQ in the germline V gene. The DNA of the CDR3 is TGCGCCAGCAGCTGGGGCATATGGGAGACCCAGTACTTC. Translating gives CASSWGIWETQYF.

In this sample, this clonotype turned up a few times. A read error may produce the germline difference seen at one junction end. V is TRBV7-9 and J is TRBJ2-1, with 9 bases lining up with TRBD1. This CDR3 is 14 amino acids long. The germline V gene has CDR1 SEHNR and CDR2 FQNEAQ (reference sequence). CDR3 residues: CASSIWGTGGAEVF. CDR3 DNA: TGTGCCAGCAGCATTTGGGGTACAGGGGGCGCAGAGGTCTTC.

In this sample, this clonotype turned up a few times. The chain joins TRBV29-1 to TRBJ2-1; D assignment may be TRBD1 or TRBD2 (6 bases each). Germline V gene lookup returns CDR1 SQVTM and CDR2 ANQGSEA. The CDR3 totals 15 residues. V was trimmed by 7 bases and J by 1 base, leaving 17 bases between them. This chain's CDR3 is CSGRGGDTSYNEQFF. In DNA, the CDR3 is TGCAGCGGCCGCGGAGGGGACACATCCTACAATGAGCAGTTCTTC.

This clonotype was detected a few times. This chain connects TRBV20-1 to TRBJ2-2; no clear D gene. CDR1 is DFQATT, CDR2 SNEGSKA, per germline (reference sequence). V gave up 0 bases and J gave up 4 bases, with 9 bases separating them. This CDR3 is 14 amino acids long. CDR3 sequence (DNA): TGCAGTGCTAGAGACGGGTTACGCACCGGGGAGCTGTTTTTT. Translation: CSARDGLRTGELFF.

This clonotype was found a few times. In DNA form, the CDR3 reads TGTGCCAGCAGTCAAAGCCAGCTGGGCACCGGGGAGCTGTTTTTT. Its translation is CASSQSQLGTGELFF. The rearrangement joins TRBV12-3 or TRBV12-4 to TRBJ2-2; D gene ambiguous. The ends were cut back, 5 bases at V and 4 bases at J, with 14 bases in the middle. The CDR3 has 15 amino acids.

The chain recombines TRBV19 with TRBJ2-5; 13 nucleotides align to TRBD2. The CDR3 runs to 16 residues. Losses at the gene ends were 3 bases for V and 4 bases for J; bases not matched to a gene: 5. CDR1 is LNHDA, CDR2 SQIVND, per germline (reference sequence). CDR3 loop: CASSMALAGGRETQYF. The CDR3 nucleotides are TGTGCCAGTAGTATGGCACTAGCGGGAGGGCGAGAGACCCAGTACTTC.

The chain joins TRBV10-3 to TRBJ1-5; the D is unclear. The CDR3 contains 13 residues. Trimming removed 5 bases at V and 4 bases at J, with 9 bases between. Germline CDR1 ENHRY, CDR2 SYGVKD. The chain's CDR3 is CAISLWENQPQHF. DNA of the CDR3: TGTGCCATCAGTTTATGGGAGAATCAGCCCCAGCATTTT.

V usage is TRBV20-1 and J usage is TRBJ1-2; D possibly corresponds to TRBD1 (5 bases). Looked up from germline, CDR1 is DFQATT and CDR2 is SNEGSKA (reference sequence). The CDR3 extends over 12 amino acids. Trimming shortened V by 3 bases and J by 8 bases, and 13 bases separated the two germline ends. CDR3 coding DNA: TGCAGTGCTAGTCGAGGGGTTTACGGCTACACCTTC. The encoded protein is CSASRGVYGYTF.

Notes on this clonotype: One end of the junction varies from germline; a read error may be responsible. The V call is TRBV12-3 or TRBV12-4, the J call TRBJ2-7, with TRBD2 matching 8 bases. The CDR3 is 16 amino acids. The CDR3 region is CASSLASTSVTYEQYF. DNA of the CDR3: TGTGCCAGCAGTCTAGCGTCGACTAGCGTCACCTACGAGCAGTACTTC.

In the case of this clonotype: Germline and junction disagree at one end, which may indicate a read error. The chain has TRBV6-1 and TRBJ1-1; a weak D match, TRBD1 (6 bases). Germline CDR1 is MNHNS and CDR2 is SASEGT. The CDR3 covers 18 residues. DNA for the CDR3: TGTGCCAGCAGTGACCTGGCTGGCCTAGAGGATGGGGACACTGAAGCTCTCTTT. As protein: CASSDLAGLEDGDTEALF.

This clonotype came up a few times. V gene TRBV7-7 combines with J gene TRBJ1-6; no firm D call. CDR1 and CDR2 from the germline V gene are SSHAT and FNYEAQ (reference sequence). V gave up 0 bases and J gave up 5 bases, with 14 bases separating them. CDR3 length: 17 residues. Written as DNA, the CDR3 is TGTGCCAGCAGCTTAGCGCCGAGGAAGTATAATAATTCACCCCTCCACTTT. Its protein is CASSLAPRKYNNSPLHF.

The rearrangement uses TRBV9 and TRBJ2-1; D not resolved. The V gene's germline CDR1 is SGDLS and CDR2 YYNGEE. V gave up 7 bases and J gave up 0 bases, with 11 bases separating them. The CDR3 is made up of 14 amino acids. CDR3: CASGERSSYNEQFF. CDR3 nucleotide sequence: TGTGCCAGCGGAGAGAGGAGCTCCTACAATGAGCAGTTCTTC. The full variable domain, rest sourced from reference TRBV9 and TRBJ2-1, is DSGVTQTPKHLITATGQRVTLRCSPRSGDLSVYWYQQSLDQGLQFLIQYYNGEERAKGNILERFSAQQFPDLHSELNLSSLELGDSALYFCASGERSSYNEQFFGPGTRLTVL.

Comment on this clonotype: A read error may explain this, as a much larger clone is one base away. The chain combines TRBV29-1 with TRBJ2-1, with D uncertain. Germline-derived CDR1 and CDR2 are SQVTM and ANQGSEA. There are 13 residues in the CDR3. DNA of the CDR3: TGCAGCGTTGACAGCCTCGCTAACAATGACCAGTTCTTC. Its protein is CSVDSLANNDQFF.

A few counts support this clonotype. V usage is TRBV10-3 and J usage is TRBJ2-1; the D gene could be TRBD1 or TRBD2 (6 bases each). Trimming left V 4 bases short and J 8 bases short, with 15 bases between. This CDR3 has 14 amino acids. Per germline, CDR1 ENHRY and CDR2 SYGVKD. The CDR3 DNA reads TGTGCCATCAGTGGGGAGAGGGGGGTCGATGAGCAGTTCTTC. Its protein is CAISGERGVDEQFF.

This clonotype was seen a handful of times. V and J are TRBV11-1 and TRBJ1-1, with TRBD1 matching over 9 bases. This CDR3 comprises 19 residues. The V and J ends lost 6 bases and 0 bases, in that order; junction bases with no gene match: 17. The V gene's germline CDR1 is SGHAT and CDR2 FQDESV (reference sequence). DNA for the CDR3: TGTGCCAGCAGTACCGGGACAGGGAGTATGTCAATGGTGAACACTGAAGCTTTCTTT. Translated: CASSTGTGSMSMVNTEAFF.

The table lists this clonotype with a few counts. This CDR3 reads CASSPSPGTSSYEQYF. As DNA, the CDR3 is TGCGCCAGCAGTCCCTCCCCCGGGACTAGCTCCTACGAGCAGTACTTC. The rearrangement links TRBV5-1 to TRBJ2-7; the match to TRBD2 covers 8 bases. Germline V gene data show CDR1 as SGHRS and CDR2 as YFSETQ. The CDR3 runs 16 residues. The V gene end was trimmed by 5 bases and the J gene end by 0 bases; junction bases not matched to a gene: 10. Full variable domain (missing parts from reference TRBV5-1 and TRBJ2-7): KAGVTQTPRYLIKTRGQQVTLSCSPISGHRSVSWYQQTPGQGLQFLFEYFSETQRNKGNFPGRFSGRQFSNSRSEMNVSTLELGDSALYLCASSPSPGTSSYEQYFGPGTRLTVT.

The chain combines TRBV6-1 with TRBJ2-7, with D tentatively TRBD2 (5 bases). CDR1 and CDR2 from the germline V gene are MNHNS and SASEGT. The CDR3 length is 14 residues. The ends were cut back, 8 bases at V and 5 bases at J, with 19 bases in the middle. The CDR3 is CASEREPTLNEQYF. Written as DNA, the CDR3 is TGTGCCAGCGAGAGGGAGCCGACCTTAAACGAGCAGTACTTC.

This chain uses TRBV19 with TRBJ1-1, with 10 bases fitting TRBD1. The CDR3 sequence is 13 residues long. The V and J ends lost 7 bases and 10 bases, in that order; junction bases with no gene match: 9. Germline V gene sequence: CDR1 LNHDA, CDR2 SQIVND (reference sequence). This CDR3 is CASTLDRGRGAFF. The CDR3 nucleotides read TGTGCCAGTACCCTCGACAGGGGGCGGGGAGCTTTCTTT. Full variable domain (missing parts from reference TRBV19 and TRBJ1-1): DGGITQSPKYLFRKEGQNVTLSCEQNLNHDAMYWYRQDPGQGLRLIYYSQIVNDFQKGDIAEGYSVSREKKESFPLTVTSAQKNPTAFYLCASTLDRGRGAFFGQGTRLTVV.

This clonotype was observed many times. The CDR3 DNA follows: TGCGCCAGCCGCGGAGGCACGCCGGGACTAGCGGGAGGGGATACGCAGTATTTT. Its protein is CASRGGTPGLAGGDTQYF. This chain links TRBV10-2 with TRBJ2-3, with 16 bases matching TRBD2. CDR1 and CDR2 (germline): WSHSY, SAAADI. The J segment lost 6 bases and the V segment lost 8 bases, leaving 14 bases of the junction unmatched. The CDR3 is 18 amino acids.

The V gene is TRBV7-3, the J gene TRBJ2-1; tentatively, D is TRBD1 (5 bases). The V gene's germline CDR1 is SGHTA and CDR2 FQGTGA. This CDR3 contains 16 residues. The germline V and J ends were trimmed by 0 bases and 6 bases, with 15 bases remaining between them. The CDR3 loop reads CASSLTRAGLGNEQFF. CDR3 sequence (DNA): TGTGCCAGCAGCTTAACCCGAGCAGGGCTTGGCAATGAGCAGTTCTTC.

The chain employs TRBV27 and TRBJ2-7, with a possible D match to TRBD1 (6 bases). The V and J ends lost 5 bases and 1 base respectively, with 15 bases between them. The germline V gene encodes CDR1 MNHEY and CDR2 SMNVEV (reference sequence). This CDR3 region has 15 residues. CDR3 in DNA: TGTGCCAGCAGTCTTACCGGGACACTTTCCTACGAGCAGTACTTC. It encodes CASSLTGTLSYEQYF.

The chain employs TRBV5-6 and TRBJ1-3; no reliable D call. The ends were cut back, 0 bases at V and 3 bases at J, with 10 bases in the middle. The V gene's germline CDR1 is SGHDT and CDR2 YYEEEE. CDR3 length equals 15 residues. The CDR3 sequence: CASSLGQNNGNTIYF. The CDR3 DNA reads as TGTGCCAGCAGCTTGGGGCAGAACAATGGAAACACCATATATTTT.

The chain uses TRBV6-1 and TRBJ1-1; D not resolved. CDR1 is MNHNS and CDR2 is SASEGT in the germline V gene. The CDR3 runs to 13 residues. The germline V and J ends were trimmed by 2 bases and 6 bases, with 10 bases remaining between them. The chain's CDR3 is CASSELERAEAFF. CDR3 nucleotide sequence: TGTGCCAGCAGTGAACTGGAGCGCGCTGAAGCTTTCTTT.

The chain employs TRBV9 and TRBJ2-2, with 8 bases identical to TRBD1. Trimming removed 3 bases from V and 3 bases from J; junction bases left unmatched: 7. Germline CDR1 and CDR2: SGDLS and YYNGEE. The CDR3 is 16 amino acids. Here the CDR3 DNA reads TGTGCCAGCAGCGCCGGGACAGGTTGGGACACCGGGGAGCTGTTTTTT. Amino acids: CASSAGTGWDTGELFF.

This clonotype was seen only a few times. V usage is TRBV7-3 and J usage is TRBJ2-7; D is possibly TRBD2 (5 bases). The germline V gene encodes CDR1 SGHTA and CDR2 FQGTGA. Trimming removed 2 bases at V and 0 bases at J, with 11 bases between. This CDR3 has 15 residues. The CDR3 is CASSLAAEPSYEQYF. The CDR3 DNA reads TGTGCCAGCAGCTTAGCAGCGGAGCCCTCCTACGAGCAGTACTTC.